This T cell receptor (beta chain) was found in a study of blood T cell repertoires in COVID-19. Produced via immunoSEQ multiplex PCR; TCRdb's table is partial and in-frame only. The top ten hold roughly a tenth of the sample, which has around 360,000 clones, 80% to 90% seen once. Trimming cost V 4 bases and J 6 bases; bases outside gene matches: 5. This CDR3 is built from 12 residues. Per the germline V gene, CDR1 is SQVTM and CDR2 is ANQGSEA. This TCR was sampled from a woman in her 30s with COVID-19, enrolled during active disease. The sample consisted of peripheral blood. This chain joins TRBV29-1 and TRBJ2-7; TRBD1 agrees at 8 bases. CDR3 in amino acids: CSVAPGGGEQYF. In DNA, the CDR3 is TGCAGCGTTGCCCCAGGGGGCGGCGAGCAGTACTTC.